A selection of T cell receptor beta chains follows, all from one sample in a study of cytomegalovirus exposure and HLA in healthy donors. Only in-frame clones appear in the TCRdb table, and some are missing; sequencing was by immunoSEQ multiplex PCR. The top ten hold approximately 2.9% of the sample, which has under 200,000 clones, 75% to 80% seen once. Sequences were obtained from PBMCs. These receptors were taken from a woman aged 40 to 50 in good health and CMV-seropositive. CDR3s include the opening cysteine and the closing phenylalanine or tryptophan. Fields, in order: J gene, V gene, D gene, CDR3 length, clone size, CDR3 protein, CDR3 DNA. The D gene is left open where the match is weak. Size values are once, few and many counts, or a class for expanded clones, and some rows have none.

j_gene: TRBJ2-7; v_gene: TRBV9; d_gene: -; len: 13; abundance: once; CDR3aa: CASSVAGSGEQYF; CDR3nt: TGTGCCAGCAGCGTAGCGGGAAGTGGCGAGCAGTACTTC
j_gene: TRBJ2-4; v_gene: TRBV18; d_gene: -; len: 13; abundance: once; CDR3aa: CASSSPGVDIQYF; CDR3nt: TGTGCCAGCTCGTCCCCGGGTGTGGACATTCAGTACTTC
j_gene: TRBJ1-1; v_gene: TRBV2; d_gene: TRBD1; len: 13; abundance: once; CDR3aa: CASGGQLNTEAFF; CDR3nt: TGTGCCAGCGGGGGACAGTTGAACACTGAAGCTTTCTTT
j_gene: TRBJ2-7; v_gene: TRBV5-6; d_gene: TRBD2; len: 15; abundance: -; CDR3aa: CASSPTSGGAYEQYF; CDR3nt: TGTGCCAGCAGCCCAACTAGCGGGGGGGCCTACGAGCAGTACTTC
j_gene: TRBJ2-3; v_gene: TRBV7-9; d_gene: -; len: 11; abundance: -; CDR3aa: CASSSQDTQYF; CDR3nt: TGTGCCAGCAGCTCCCAAGATACGCAGTATTTT
j_gene: TRBJ2-1; v_gene: TRBV7-2; d_gene: TRBD1; len: 15; abundance: -; CDR3aa: CASSLRQGRINEQFF; CDR3nt: TGTGCCAGCAGCTTACGACAGGGGAGGATCAATGAGCAGTTCTTC
j_gene: TRBJ2-1; v_gene: TRBV5-4; d_gene: TRBD2; len: 17; abundance: -; CDR3aa: CASSPKTSGNSYNEQFF; CDR3nt: TGTGCCAGCAGCCCAAAGACTAGCGGGAACTCCTACAATGAGCAGTTCTTC
j_gene: TRBJ1-2; v_gene: TRBV6-6; d_gene: -; len: 16; abundance: once; CDR3aa: CASSRQISDRNYGYTF; CDR3nt: TGTGCCAGCAGCCGCCAGATTTCTGACAGGAACTATGGCTACACCTTC
j_gene: TRBJ1-2; v_gene: TRBV30; d_gene: TRBD1; len: 12; abundance: few; CDR3aa: CAWSGTGGGYTF; CDR3nt: TGTGCCTGGAGCGGGACAGGGGGAGGCTACACCTTC
j_gene: TRBJ2-7; v_gene: TRBV11-3; d_gene: -; len: 14; abundance: -; CDR3aa: CASSLPGTRYEQYF; CDR3nt: TGTGCCAGCAGCTTGCCCGGGACACGCTACGAGCAGTACTTC
j_gene: TRBJ2-7; v_gene: TRBV6-1; d_gene: -; len: 13; abundance: -; CDR3aa: CASPRPGGNEQYF; CDR3nt: TGTGCCAGCCCTCGGCCCGGAGGCAACGAGCAGTACTTC
j_gene: TRBJ1-1; v_gene: TRBV14; d_gene: TRBD1; len: 14; abundance: once; CDR3aa: CASSQRTGSTEAFF; CDR3nt: TGTGCCAGCAGCCAACGGACAGGGAGCACTGAAGCTTTCTTT
j_gene: TRBJ1-1; v_gene: TRBV14; d_gene: TRBD1; len: 17; abundance: -; CDR3aa: CASSQEYFRGANTEAFF; CDR3nt: TGTGCCAGCAGCCAAGAGTATTTCAGGGGGGCGAACACTGAAGCTTTCTTT
j_gene: TRBJ2-7; v_gene: TRBV11-2; d_gene: TRBD2; len: 18; abundance: -; CDR3aa: CASSLAGFIAGELYEQYF; CDR3nt: TGTGCCAGCAGCTTAGCAGGTTTTATAGCGGGGGAACTCTACGAGCAGTACTTC
j_gene: TRBJ2-5; v_gene: TRBV2; d_gene: -; len: 12; abundance: -; CDR3aa: CASFTSRETQYF; CDR3nt: TGTGCCAGCTTCACATCGCGGGAGACCCAGTACTTC
j_gene: TRBJ2-3; v_gene: TRBV30; d_gene: -; len: 14; abundance: -; CDR3aa: CAWSRQTSTDTQYF; CDR3nt: TGTGCCTGGAGTCGTCAGACTAGCACAGATACGCAGTATTTT